This is a list of T cell receptor beta chains from one sample in a study of CD4 T cells in relation to SARS-CoV-2 and coronaviruses. These TCRs are of unknown antigen specificity. Clones were sequenced by immunoSEQ multiplex PCR, and TCRdb holds only the in-frame ones, with some missing. The data hold approximately 20,000 clones, with around 80% observed a single time. The specimen sequenced was CD4+ T cells from PBMCs, cultured in vitro. Source of these receptors: a human donor in good health. Each CDR3 is given with its conserved first and last residue. D genes are given only for firm matches. Clone size, where shown, is once, few, many, or a class for clones that have expanded.

v_gene	abundance	d_gene	j_gene	CDR3aa	CDR3nt
TRBV25-1	few	NA	TRBJ1-1	CASSEYGGRTEAFF	TGTGCCAGCAGTGAATATGGGGGCAGGACTGAAGCTTTCTTT
TRBV6-5	NA	TRBD2	TRBJ2-1	CASSYPPGLANEQFF	TGTGCCAGCAGTTACCCTCCGGGACTAGCCAATGAGCAGTTCTTC
TRBV29-1	NA	TRBD2	TRBJ2-5	CSVVILAEETQYF	TGCAGCGTTGTTATCCTAGCGGAAGAGACCCAGTACTTC
TRBV3-1/TRBV3-2	NA	NA	TRBJ2-4	CASSPGGTSEAKNIQYF	TGTGCCAGCAGCCCAGGGGGGACTTCGGAAGCCAAAAACATTCAGTACTTC
TRBV7-8	NA	TRBD2	TRBJ2-2	CASSLDQAGTGELFF	TGTGCCAGCAGCTTAGACCAAGCGGGAACCGGGGAGCTGTTTTTT
TRBV6-6	NA	NA	TRBJ1-4	CASSYSLWQGEEKLFF	TGTGCCAGCAGTTATAGCCTCTGGCAGGGAGAGGAAAAACTGTTTTTT
TRBV9	once	NA	TRBJ2-3	CASSVGVSTDTQYF	TGTGCCAGCAGCGTTGGGGTTAGCACAGATACGCAGTATTTT
TRBV6-5	NA	NA	TRBJ2-5	CASSRIGSAIETQYF	TGTGCCAGCAGTCGAATCGGGTCGGCGATAGAGACCCAGTACTTC
TRBV30	NA	NA	TRBJ1-3	CACPGRGTGNTIYF	TGTGCCTGCCCAGGAAGGGGTACTGGAAACACCATATATTTT
TRBV5-4	NA	TRBD2	TRBJ2-2	CASSTPSGPGELFF	TGTGCCAGCAGCACCCCTAGCGGACCCGGGGAGCTGTTTTTT
TRBV5-4	NA	NA	TRBJ2-5	CASSPNMEETQYF	TGTGCCAGCAGCCCGAATATGGAAGAGACCCAGTACTTC
TRBV3-1/TRBV3-2	NA	NA	TRBJ1-1	CASSPLVLTGLMNTEAFF	TGTGCCAGCAGCCCTTTAGTCTTAACAGGGCTCATGAACACTGAAGCTTTCTTT
TRBV18	NA	NA	TRBJ1-4	CASSQSDSFEKLFF	TGTGCCAGCTCCCAATCGGACAGTTTCGAAAAACTGTTTTTT
TRBV12-3/TRBV12-4	NA	TRBD2	TRBJ2-1	CASSSGRALEQFF	TGTGCCAGCAGTAGCGGGAGGGCTTTGGAGCAGTTCTTC